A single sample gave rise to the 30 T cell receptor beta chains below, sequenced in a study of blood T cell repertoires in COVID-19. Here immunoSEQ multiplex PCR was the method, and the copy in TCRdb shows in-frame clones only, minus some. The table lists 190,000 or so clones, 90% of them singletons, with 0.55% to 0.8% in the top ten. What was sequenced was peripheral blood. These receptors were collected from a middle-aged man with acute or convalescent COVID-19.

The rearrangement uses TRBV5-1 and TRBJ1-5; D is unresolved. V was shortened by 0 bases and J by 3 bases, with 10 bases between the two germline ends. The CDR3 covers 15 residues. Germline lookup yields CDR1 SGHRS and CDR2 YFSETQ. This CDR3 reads CASSLGAEINQPQHF. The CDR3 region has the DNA TGCGCCAGCAGCTTGGGGGCAGAGATCAATCAGCCCCAGCATTTT.

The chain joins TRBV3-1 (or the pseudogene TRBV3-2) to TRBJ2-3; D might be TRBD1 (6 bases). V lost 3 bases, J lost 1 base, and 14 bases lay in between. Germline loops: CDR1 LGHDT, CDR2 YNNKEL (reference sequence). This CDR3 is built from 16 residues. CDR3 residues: CASSHHGTFRTDTQYF. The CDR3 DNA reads TGTGCCAGCAGCCATCACGGGACATTTCGCACAGATACGCAGTATTTT.

CDR3 sequence reads: CASSPTGTGGFQPQHF. The DNA for the CDR3 is TGTGCCAGCAGTCCAACCGGGACAGGGGGCTTTCAGCCCCAGCATTTT. The chain employs TRBV7-2 and TRBJ1-5; 12 bases map to TRBD1. V lost 6 bases and J lost 6; bases outside the gene matches: 9. Germline CDR1 and CDR2: SGHTA and FQGNSA. The CDR3 sequence is 16 residues long.

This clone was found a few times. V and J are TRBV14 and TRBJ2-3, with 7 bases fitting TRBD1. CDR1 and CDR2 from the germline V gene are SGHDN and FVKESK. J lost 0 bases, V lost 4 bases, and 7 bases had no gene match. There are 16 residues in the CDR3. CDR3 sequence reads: CASSLRTGTSTDTQYF. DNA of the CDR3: TGTGCCAGCAGCCTAAGGACAGGTACTAGCACAGATACGCAGTATTTT.

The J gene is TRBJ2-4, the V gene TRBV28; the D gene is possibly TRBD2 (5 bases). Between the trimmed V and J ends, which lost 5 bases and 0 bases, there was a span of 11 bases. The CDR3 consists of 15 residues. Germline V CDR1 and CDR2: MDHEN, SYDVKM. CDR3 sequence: CASSTPGIAKNIQYF. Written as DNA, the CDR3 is TGTGCCAGCAGTACCCCCGGGATAGCCAAAAACATTCAGTACTTC.

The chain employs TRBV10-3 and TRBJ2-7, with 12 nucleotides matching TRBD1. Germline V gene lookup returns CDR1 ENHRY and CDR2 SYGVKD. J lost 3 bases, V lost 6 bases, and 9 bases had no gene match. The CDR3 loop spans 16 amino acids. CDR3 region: CAISQGTGGTFYEQYF. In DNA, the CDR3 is TGTGCCATCAGCCAAGGGACAGGGGGCACCTTCTACGAGCAGTACTTC.

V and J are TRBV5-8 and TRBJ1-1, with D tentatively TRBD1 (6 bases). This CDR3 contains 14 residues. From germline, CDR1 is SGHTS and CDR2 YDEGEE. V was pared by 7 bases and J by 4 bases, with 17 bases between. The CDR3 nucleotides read TGTGCCAGCCGCCCAGGGCCGGACAGCACTGAAGCTTTCTTT. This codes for CASRPGPDSTEAFF.

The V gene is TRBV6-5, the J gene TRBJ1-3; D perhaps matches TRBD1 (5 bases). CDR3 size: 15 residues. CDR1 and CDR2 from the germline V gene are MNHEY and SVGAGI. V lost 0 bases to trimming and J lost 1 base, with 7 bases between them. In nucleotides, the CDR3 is TGTGCCAGCAGTTACTCGAGGACATCTGGAAACACCATATATTTT. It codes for CASSYSRTSGNTIYF.

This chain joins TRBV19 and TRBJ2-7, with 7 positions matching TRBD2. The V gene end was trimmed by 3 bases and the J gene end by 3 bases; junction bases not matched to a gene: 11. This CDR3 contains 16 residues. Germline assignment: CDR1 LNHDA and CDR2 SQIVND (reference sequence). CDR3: CASSIVRGRFRYEQYF. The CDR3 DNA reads TGTGCCAGTAGTATTGTGCGGGGGAGGTTTCGCTACGAGCAGTACTTC.

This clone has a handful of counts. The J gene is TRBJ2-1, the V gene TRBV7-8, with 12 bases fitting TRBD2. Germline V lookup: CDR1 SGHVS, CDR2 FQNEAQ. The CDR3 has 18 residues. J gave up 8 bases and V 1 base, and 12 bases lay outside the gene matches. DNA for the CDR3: TGTGCCAGCAGCTTAGAAAGACTAGCGGGGGTCCCTTTGTATGAGCAGTTCTTC. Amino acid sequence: CASSLERLAGVPLYEQFF.

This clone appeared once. This chain's CDR3 is CASSFAGLASEQYF. In nucleotides, the CDR3 is TGTGCCAGCAGCTTTGCCGGACTAGCGTCCGAGCAGTACTTC. This chain links TRBV5-5 with TRBJ2-7, with TRBD2 matching over 9 bases. J gave up 6 bases and V 2 bases, and 6 bases lay outside the gene matches. This CDR3 comprises 14 residues. From germline, CDR1 is SGHKS and CDR2 YYEKEE (reference sequence). The variable domain in full, completed from reference TRBV5-5 and TRBJ2-7, reads DAGVTQSPTHLIKTRGQQVTLRCSPISGHKSVSWYQQVLGQGPQFIFQYYEKEERGRGNFPDRFSARQFPNYSSELNVNALLLGDSALYLCASSFAGLASEQYFGPGTRLTVT.

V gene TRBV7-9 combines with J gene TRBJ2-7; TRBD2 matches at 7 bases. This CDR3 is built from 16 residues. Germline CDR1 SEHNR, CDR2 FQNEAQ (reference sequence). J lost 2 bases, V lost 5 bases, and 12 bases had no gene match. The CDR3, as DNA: TGTGCCAGCAGCCCTCCGGGGGGACTATCGACCTACGAGCAGTACTTC. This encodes CASSPPGGLSTYEQYF.

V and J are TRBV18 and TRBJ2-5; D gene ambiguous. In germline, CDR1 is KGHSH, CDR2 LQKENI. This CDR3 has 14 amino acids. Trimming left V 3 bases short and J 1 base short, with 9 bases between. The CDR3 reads CASSPPSVQETQYF. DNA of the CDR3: TGTGCCAGCTCACCGCCCAGTGTCCAAGAGACCCAGTACTTC.

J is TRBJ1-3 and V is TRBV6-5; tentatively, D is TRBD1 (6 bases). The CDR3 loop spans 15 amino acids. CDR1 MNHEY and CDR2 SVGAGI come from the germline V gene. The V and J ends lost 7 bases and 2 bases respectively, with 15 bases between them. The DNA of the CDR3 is TGTGCCAGCACCCGGGGGGCTGAAACTGGAAACACCATATATTTT. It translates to CASTRGAETGNTIYF.

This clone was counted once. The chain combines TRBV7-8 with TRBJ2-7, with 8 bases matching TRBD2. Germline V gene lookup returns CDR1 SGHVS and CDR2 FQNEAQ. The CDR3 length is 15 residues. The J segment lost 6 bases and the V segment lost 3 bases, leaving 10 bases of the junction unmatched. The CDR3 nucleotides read TGTGCCAGCAGCTTCCTGAGAGCGGGAGAATTCGAGCAGTACTTC. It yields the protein CASSFLRAGEFEQYF.

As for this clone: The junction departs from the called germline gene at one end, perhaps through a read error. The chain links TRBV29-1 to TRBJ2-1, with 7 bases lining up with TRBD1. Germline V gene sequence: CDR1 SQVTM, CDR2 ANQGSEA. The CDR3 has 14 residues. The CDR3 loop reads CSVSLDRAYNEQFF. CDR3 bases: TGCAGCGTTTCCCTTGACAGGGCCTATAATGAGCAGTTCTTC.

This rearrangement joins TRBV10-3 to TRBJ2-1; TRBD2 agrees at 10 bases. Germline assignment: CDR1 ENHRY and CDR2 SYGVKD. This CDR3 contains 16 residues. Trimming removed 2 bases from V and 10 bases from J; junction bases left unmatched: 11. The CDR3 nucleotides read TGTGCCATCAGTGAGCCCCCTAGCGGGGGCCCTAGGGAGCAGTTCTTC. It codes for CAISEPPSGGPREQFF.

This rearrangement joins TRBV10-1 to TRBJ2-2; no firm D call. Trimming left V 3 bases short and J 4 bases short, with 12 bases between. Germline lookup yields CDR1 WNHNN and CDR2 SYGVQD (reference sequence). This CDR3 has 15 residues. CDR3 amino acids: CASSEAGLRTGELFF. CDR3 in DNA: TGCGCCAGCAGTGAAGCAGGCTTGCGCACCGGGGAGCTGTTTTTT.

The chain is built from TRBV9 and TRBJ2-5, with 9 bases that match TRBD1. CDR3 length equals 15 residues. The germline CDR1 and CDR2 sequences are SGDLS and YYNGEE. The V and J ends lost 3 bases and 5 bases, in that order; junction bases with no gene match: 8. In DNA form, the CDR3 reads TGTGCCAGCAGCGCCGGGGACAGGGTCCGCGAGACCCAGTACTTC. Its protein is CASSAGDRVRETQYF.

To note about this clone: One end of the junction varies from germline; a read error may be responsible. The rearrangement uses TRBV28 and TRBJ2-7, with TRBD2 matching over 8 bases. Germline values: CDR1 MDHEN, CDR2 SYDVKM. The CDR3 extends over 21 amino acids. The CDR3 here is CASSQTPGGGMAVLGNYGQYF. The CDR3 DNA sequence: TGTGCCAGCAGCCAGACCCCCGGGGGGGGGATGGCGGTCTTGGGGAACTACGGGCAGTACTTC.

The DNA of the CDR3 is TGTGCCAGCAGCGAGGAGGGTTCTGGAAACACCATATATTTT. Its protein product is CASSEEGSGNTIYF. The V call is TRBV7-8, the J call TRBJ1-3; D gene uncertain. CDR3 size: 14 residues. From germline, CDR1 is SGHVS and CDR2 FQNEAQ. Trimming pared 5 bases from V and 1 base from J, leaving 9 bases between.

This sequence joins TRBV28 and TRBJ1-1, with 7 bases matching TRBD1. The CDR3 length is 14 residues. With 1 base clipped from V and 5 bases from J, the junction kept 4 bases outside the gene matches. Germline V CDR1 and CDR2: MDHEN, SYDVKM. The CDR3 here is CASSLYRGKTEAFF. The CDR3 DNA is TGTGCCAGCAGTTTATACAGGGGAAAGACTGAAGCTTTCTTT.

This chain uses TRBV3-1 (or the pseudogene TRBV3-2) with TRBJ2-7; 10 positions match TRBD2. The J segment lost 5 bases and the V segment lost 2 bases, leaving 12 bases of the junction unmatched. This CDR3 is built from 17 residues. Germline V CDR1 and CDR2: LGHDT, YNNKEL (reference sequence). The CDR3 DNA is TGTGCCAGCAGCCAAAATACTTGGCGTAGCGGGAGGAACGAGCAGTACTTC. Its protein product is CASSQNTWRSGRNEQYF.

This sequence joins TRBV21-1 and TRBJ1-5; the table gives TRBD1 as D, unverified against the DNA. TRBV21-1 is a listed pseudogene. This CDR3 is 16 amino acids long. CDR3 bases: TGTGCCAGCAGCTACATAGGGACAGGGTATTTTCAGCCCCAGCATTTT. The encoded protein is CASSYIGTGYFQPQHF.

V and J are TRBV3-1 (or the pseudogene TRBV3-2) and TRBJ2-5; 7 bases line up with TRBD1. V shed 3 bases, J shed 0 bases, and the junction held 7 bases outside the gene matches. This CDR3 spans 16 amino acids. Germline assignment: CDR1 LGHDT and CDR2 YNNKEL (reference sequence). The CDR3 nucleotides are TGTGCCAGCAGCCACCCGGACAGGAGGTACCAAGAGACCCAGTACTTC. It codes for CASSHPDRRYQETQYF.

CDR3 amino acids: CASSFSGGASNEQFF. DNA of the CDR3: TGTGCCAGCAGCTTCTCAGGGGGCGCTTCCAATGAGCAGTTCTTC. V and J are TRBV9 and TRBJ2-1; 8 positions agree with TRBD1. CDR1 and CDR2 (germline): SGDLS, YYNGEE. CDR3 length: 15 residues. V shed 4 bases and J 6 bases; nucleotides not matched to a gene: 9.

The CDR3 region is CASRTTSGRNNEQFF. The DNA for the CDR3 is TGTGCCAGCAGAACGACTAGCGGGAGGAACAATGAGCAGTTCTTC. The chain employs TRBV5-6 and TRBJ2-1; 13 positions agree with TRBD2. The V gene's germline CDR1 is SGHDT and CDR2 YYEEEE. V trimming: 5 bases; J trimming: 5 bases; junction bases outside the gene matches: 4. This CDR3 is built from 15 residues.

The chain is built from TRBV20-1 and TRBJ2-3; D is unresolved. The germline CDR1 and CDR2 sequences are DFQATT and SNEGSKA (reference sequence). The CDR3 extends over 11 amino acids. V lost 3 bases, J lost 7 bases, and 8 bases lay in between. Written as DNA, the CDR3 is TGCAGTGCTAGCGGTAAAAATACGCAGTATTTT. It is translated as CSASGKNTQYF.

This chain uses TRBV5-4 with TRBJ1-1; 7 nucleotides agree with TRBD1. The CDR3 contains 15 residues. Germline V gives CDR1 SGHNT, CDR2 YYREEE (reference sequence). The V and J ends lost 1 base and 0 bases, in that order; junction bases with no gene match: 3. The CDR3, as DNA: TGTGCCAGCAGCTTGACAGGGGACATGAACACTGAAGCTTTCTTT. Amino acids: CASSLTGDMNTEAFF.

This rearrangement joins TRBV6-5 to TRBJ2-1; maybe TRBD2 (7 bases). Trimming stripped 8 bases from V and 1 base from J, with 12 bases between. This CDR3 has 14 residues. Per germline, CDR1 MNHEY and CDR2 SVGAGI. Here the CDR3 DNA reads TGTGCCAGCGGGGGGGCCCAATCCTACAATGAGCAGTTCTTC. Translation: CASGGAQSYNEQFF.